What follows are 26 T cell receptor beta chains derived from one specimen sequenced in a study of response to subunit inactivated influenza vaccine. TCRdb redid the calling of the RT-PCR reads with MiXCR, one entry per CDR3 protein. The sample carries 600,000 to 850,000 distinct CDR3 sequences, less than 15% recorded once. The starting material was PBMCs from blood, obtained 14 to 15 days before vaccination. These TCRs come from a man in his fifties or sixties who received an inactivated influenza vaccine.

This clonotype was seen a handful of times. The chain joins TRBV6-1 to TRBJ2-5, with 12 bases identical to TRBD1. The CDR3 runs to 15 residues. V trimming: 6 bases; J trimming: 4 bases; junction bases outside the gene matches: 6. Germline lookup yields CDR1 MNHNS and CDR2 SASEGT. The DNA for the CDR3 is TGTGCCAGCAGCCCGCGGGACAGGGGGCCAGAGACCCAGTACTTC. It is translated as CASSPRDRGPETQYF.

The chain has TRBV20-1 and TRBJ2-5; 13 bases agree with TRBD2. Unmatched junction bases numbered 8, after V lost 2 bases and J lost 5 bases. The CDR3 extends over 16 amino acids. CDR1 and CDR2 (germline): DFQATT, SNEGSKA (reference sequence). As DNA, the CDR3 is TGCAGTGCTAGACCGGGACTAGCGGGAATGGGGGAGACCCAGTACTTC. Its protein is CSARPGLAGMGETQYF.

The J gene is TRBJ2-7, the V gene TRBV10-2; D remains ambiguous. The CDR3 covers 15 residues. V was pared by 6 bases and J by 2 bases, with 17 bases between. In germline, CDR1 is WSHSY, CDR2 SAAADI. CDR3 coding DNA: TGCGCCAGCAGCGACCCTCGTGGAGTTGCCTACGAGCAGTACTTC. It codes for CASSDPRGVAYEQYF.

This clonotype was observed a few times. This chain joins TRBV4-3 and TRBJ2-1, with D maybe TRBD1 (7 bases). V was cut by 1 base and J by 9 bases, with 16 bases left in between. Looked up from germline, CDR1 is LGHNA and CDR2 is YSLEER. This CDR3 has 15 residues. The CDR3: CASSQGWRGRIEQFF. The CDR3 nucleotides are TGCGCCAGCAGCCAAGGTTGGAGGGGGCGCATTGAGCAGTTCTTC.

CDR3 sequence (DNA): TGTGCCAGCAGTCCCAGGGGGCGAGGCTACACCTTC. Translation gives CASSPRGRGYTF. The chain joins TRBV6-5 to TRBJ1-2; TRBD1 matches at 8 bases. From germline, CDR1 is MNHEY and CDR2 SVGAGI. V shed 5 bases, J shed 8 bases, and the junction held 4 bases outside the gene matches. The CDR3 contains 12 residues.

The V call is TRBV7-2, the J call TRBJ1-1; the D gene is possibly TRBD1 (5 bases). Trimming took off 6 bases at V and 1 base at J, with 12 bases between the two ends. CDR1 is SGHTA, CDR2 FQGNSA, per germline. The CDR3 is 14 residues long. Here the CDR3 DNA reads TGTGCCAGCAGTTTCGGGACGACGAACACTGAAGCTTTCTTT. Protein product: CASSFGTTNTEAFF. Together with reference TRBV7-2 and TRBJ1-1, the CDR3 gives the full variable domain: GAGVSQSPSNKVTEKGKDVELRCDPISGHTALYWYRQSLGQGLEFLIYFQGNSAPDKSGLPSDRFSAERTGGSVSTLTIQRTQQEDSAVYLCASSFGTTNTEAFFGQGTRLTVV.

This clonotype was seen only a few times. The V gene is TRBV4-2, the J gene TRBJ2-7, with 7 bases lining up with TRBD1. The germline V gene encodes CDR1 LGHNA and CDR2 YNFKEQ. CDR3 length equals 15 residues. The V gene end was trimmed by 4 bases and the J gene end by 6 bases; junction bases not matched to a gene: 12. The CDR3 region has the DNA TGTGCCAGCAGCCCCCGGAAAGGGGGCGCAGGCGAGCAGTACTTC. Translating it yields CASSPRKGGAGEQYF.

Only a few counts were recorded for this clonotype. The chain recombines TRBV4-3 with TRBJ1-1; D unclear. The germline V and J ends were trimmed by 5 bases and 7 bases, with 14 bases remaining between them. Germline V CDR1 and CDR2: LGHNA, YSLEER. This CDR3 is built from 13 residues. In DNA form, the CDR3 reads TGCGCCAGCAGCATCTCAAGGATGGATGAAGCTTTCTTT. It translates to CASSISRMDEAFF.

The table lists this clonotype with many counts. V usage is TRBV12-3 or TRBV12-4 and J usage is TRBJ1-1; no definite D call. V gave up 3 bases and J gave up 3 bases, with 5 bases separating them. CDR3 length: 12 amino acids. DNA for the CDR3: TGTGCCAGCAGTTTGTCCCACACTGAAGCTTTCTTT. Amino acids: CASSLSHTEAFF.

This clonotype has a handful of counts. This chain joins TRBV5-1 and TRBJ2-4; 7 bases map to TRBD1. V shed 0 bases and J 9 bases; nucleotides not matched to a gene: 12. This CDR3 is built from 16 residues. Germline CDR1 and CDR2: SGHRS and YFSETQ. The CDR3 DNA follows: TGCGCCAGCAGCTTGGTGGCCGGGACAGTCCAAGGCATTCAGTACTTC. Protein sequence: CASSLVAGTVQGIQYF.

At least ten counts were recorded for this clonotype. CDR3 amino acids: CASSPIGTGGFETQYF. The CDR3 DNA follows: TGTGCCAGCAGCCCGATCGGGACAGGGGGCTTCGAGACCCAGTACTTC. The chain recombines TRBV14 with TRBJ2-5; 12 bases agree with TRBD1. V dropped 4 bases and J dropped 5; count of bases not matched to a gene: 8. Germline V gene sequence: CDR1 SGHDN, CDR2 FVKESK. The CDR3 is 16 residues long.

This clonotype was counted only a few times. V usage is TRBV11-1 and J usage is TRBJ2-4; 7 bases agree with TRBD2. This CDR3 has 17 residues. The ends lost 5 bases at V and 1 base at J; junction bases unmatched: 11. CDR1 is SGHAT, CDR2 FQDESV, per germline (reference sequence). CDR3 sequence (DNA): TGTGCCAGCAGCCCCCCGGGAGGCCGGGATGCCAAAAACATTCAGTACTTC. Translated: CASSPPGGRDAKNIQYF.

This clonotype was seen a handful of times. The rearrangement links TRBV10-3 to TRBJ2-7, with D possibly called TRBD1 or TRBD2 (5 bases each). This CDR3 is 13 amino acids long. Germline V lookup: CDR1 ENHRY, CDR2 SYGVKD. V lost 10 bases and J lost 3, with 16 bases in between. The CDR3 sequence: CATDRDGSYEQYF. In DNA, the CDR3 is TGTGCCACAGACCGGGACGGAAGCTACGAGCAGTACTTC.

The table lists this clonotype with a few counts. The chain links TRBV9 to TRBJ2-5, with 10 bases lining up with TRBD2. The CDR3 runs 14 residues. Trimming at V came to 2 bases and at J to 4 bases, leaving 2 bases not matched to a gene. CDR1 and CDR2 from the germline V gene are SGDLS and YYNGEE. The CDR3: CASSVGLAPETQYF. The CDR3 nucleotides read TGTGCCAGCAGCGTGGGACTAGCGCCAGAGACCCAGTACTTC.

This clonotype was counted between two and nine times. At one end the junction does not follow the germline gene, possibly because of a read error. V usage is TRBV25-1 and J usage is TRBJ2-1, with a weak D call TRBD2 (5 bases). Germline CDR1 reads MGHDK; CDR2 reads SYGVNS. CDR3 length: 13 amino acids. In DNA, the CDR3 is TGTGCCAGCAGTGAAGGGCTAGCCGGTGAGGAGTTCTTC. Its translation is CASSEGLAGEEFF. The full variable domain, completed using reference TRBV25-1 and TRBJ2-1, is EADIYQTPRYLVIGTGKKITLECSQTMGHDKMYWYQQDPGMELHLIHYSYGVNSTEKGDLSSESTVSRIRTEHFPLTLESARPSHTSQYLCASSEGLAGEEFFGPGTRLTVL.

This clonotype occurred a few times. J is TRBJ1-1 and V is TRBV29-1, with D maybe TRBD1 (6 bases). The germline V gene encodes CDR1 SQVTM and CDR2 ANQGSEA. V shed 0 bases and J shed 7 bases, with 15 bases lying between them. The CDR3 sequence is 14 residues long. The DNA for the CDR3 is TGCAGCGTTGAAGACTCCAGCAGGGGCCATGAAGCTTTCTTT. Its protein is CSVEDSSRGHEAFF.

This clonotype showed up just a few times. J is TRBJ2-7 and V is TRBV6-5, with 9 bases matching TRBD2. CDR1 is MNHEY, CDR2 SVGAGI, per germline. The CDR3 totals 15 residues. V lost 1 base to trimming and J lost 2 bases; unmatched junction nucleotides: 3. The CDR3 here is CASSYLASGAYEQYF. The CDR3 DNA sequence: TGTGCCAGCAGTTACTTGGCTAGCGGGGCCTACGAGCAGTACTTC.

This clonotype was seen more than once but under ten times. The chain links TRBV28 to TRBJ1-2; TRBD1 agrees at 9 bases. Germline values: CDR1 MDHEN, CDR2 SYDVKM. Losses at the gene ends were 5 bases for V and 4 bases for J; bases not matched to a gene: 23. This CDR3 is 20 amino acids long. DNA of the CDR3: TGTGCCAGCAGTGATTGGTGGATAGGGACAGGGAAGACCCATCGCTATGGCTACACCTTC. Its protein product is CASSDWWIGTGKTHRYGYTF.

The rearrangement uses TRBV2 and TRBJ2-1; 9 bases map to TRBD2. The ends lost 7 bases at V and 4 bases at J; junction bases unmatched: 14. This CDR3 region has 17 residues. Germline assignment: CDR1 SNHLY and CDR2 FYNNEI. The DNA of the CDR3 is TGTGCCAGCACGAGGTCTAGCGGGACCCTTCTTTACAATGAGCAGTTCTTC. The encoded protein is CASTRSSGTLLYNEQFF.

A few counts support this clonotype. This chain links TRBV15 with TRBJ1-5; D is unclear. With 4 bases removed from V and 3 bases from J, the gap between germline ends came to 7 bases. CDR1 is LNHNV and CDR2 is YYDKDF in the germline V gene (reference sequence). The CDR3 runs to 13 residues. The CDR3 DNA follows: TGTGCCACCAGCAAGGAGACCAATCAGCCCCAGCATTTT. Amino acids: CATSKETNQPQHF.

The J gene is TRBJ2-7, the V gene TRBV18; D is possibly TRBD1 or TRBD2 (5 bases each). Trimming left V 3 bases short and J 0 bases short, with 9 bases between. The length of the CDR3 is 14 residues. CDR1 KGHSH and CDR2 LQKENI come from the germline V gene. CDR3 bases: TGTGCCAGCTCACCGGGGGTGAGCTCCTACGAGCAGTACTTC. This sequence encodes CASSPGVSSYEQYF.

The gene calls are TRBV27 and TRBJ2-7; a weak D match, TRBD1 (6 bases). Trimming left V 6 bases short and J 6 bases short, with 21 bases between. In germline, CDR1 is MNHEY, CDR2 SMNVEV (reference sequence). The CDR3 totals 15 residues. As DNA, the CDR3 is TGTGCCAGCAGCCTTTGGGGCAGGGGAAATCCCGAGCAGTACTTC. This encodes CASSLWGRGNPEQYF.

In the case of this clonotype: One end of the junction does not line up with germline, which may come from a read error. The rearrangement links TRBV11-1 to TRBJ2-7, with D possibly being TRBD1 (6 bases). Germline lookup yields CDR1 SGHAT and CDR2 FQDESV (reference sequence). This CDR3 has 15 residues. CDR3 in amino acids: CATSRFRGGRYEQYF. Written as DNA, the CDR3 is TGTGCCACCAGCCGGTTCAGGGGTGGTCGCTACGAGCAGTACTTC.

The sample holds a few counts of this clonotype. The CDR3 DNA follows: TGTGCCAGCAGCTTAGTAGCGGGGGGGAAAGAGCAGTTCTTC. Residues: CASSLVAGGKEQFF. The chain employs TRBV11-2 and TRBJ2-1, with 11 positions matching TRBD2. Germline V CDR1 and CDR2: SGHAT, FQNNGV. The CDR3 spans 14 residues. Trimming cost V 1 base and J 10 bases; bases outside gene matches: 3. Drawing the rest from reference TRBV11-2 and TRBJ2-1, the complete variable domain is EAGVAQSPRYKIIEKRQSVAFWCNPISGHATLYWYQQILGQGPKLLIQFQNNGVVDDSQLPKDRFSAERLKGVDSTLKIQPAKLEDSAVYLCASSLVAGGKEQFFGPGTRLTVL.

V is TRBV30 and J is TRBJ1-5; TRBD1 is a possible D gene (5 bases). The CDR3 has 14 residues. Germline CDR1 reads GTSNPN; CDR2 reads SVGIG (reference sequence). V was pared by 1 base and J by 1 base, with 8 bases between. The CDR3 sequence is CAWSAGRSNQPQHF. For the CDR3, the DNA is TGTGCCTGGAGTGCGGGGCGGAGCAATCAGCCCCAGCATTTT.

This clonotype turned up a few times. V and J are TRBV4-1 and TRBJ1-4, with 7 positions matching TRBD1. Germline CDR1 and CDR2: MGHRA and YSYEKL. With V trimmed by 3 bases and J by 6 bases, 10 bases remained unmatched. The CDR3 loop spans 16 amino acids. The CDR3 coding sequence is TGCGCCAGCAGCCAGGGACAGCTTAAGGGGTATGAAAAACTGTTTTTT. It is translated as CASSQGQLKGYEKLFF.